This entry concerns a single TCR beta chain. What it recognizes is unknown. The data are from a study of shared clonotypes between healthy human individuals. CD45RO-negative, CCR7-selected cells formed the naive CD8 fraction, which excluded terminally differentiated effector memory CD45RA+ cells. Participating donors were healthy, HIV-negative adults free of recent acute infections or vaccinations. Clones were read by immunoSEQ multiplex PCR, and TCRdb kept only the in-frame ones, dropping some. The sample has millions of clones; about 95% are singletons. Study conclusions and caveats: Shared across a few donors were 5% to 6% of the naive CD4 clonotypes. The four-donor shared clonotypes exceeded non-shared clonotypes in generation probability, with non-shared ones scoring lower.

Material for sequencing was naive CD8+ T cells sorted from blood. The sequence derives from a man between 18 and 29 years old in good health.

CDR3 sequence (DNA): TGCAGCGTGGGCGTAGCCTACGAGCAGTACTTC. Translation gives CSVGVAYEQYF. The chain couples TRBV29-1 to TRBJ2-7; no firm D call. Looked up from germline, CDR1 is SQVTM and CDR2 is ANQGSEA. V lost 6 bases and J 2 bases, leaving 8 bases between the germline ends. This CDR3 spans 11 amino acids.